This is a list of T cell receptor beta chains from one sample in a study of blood T cell repertoires in COVID-19. TCRdb's table, derived via immunoSEQ multiplex PCR, lists solely in-frame clones and lacks some. This sample has approximately 200,000 clones; about 80% occur once, and the top ten carry more than 2%. The sequencing input was peripheral blood. The receptors stem from a woman aged 55-70 years with acute or convalescent COVID-19. Both conserved end residues are part of each CDR3.

V gene: TRBV20-1; CDR3 protein: CSASLAGGPGETQYF
V gene: TRBV6-1; CDR3 protein: CASSEAGAFYGYTF
V gene: TRBV7-3; CDR3 protein: CASSLRGGLSDTQYF
V gene: TRBV5-4; CDR3 protein: CASSFYIGQGTNYGYTF
V gene: TRBV7-2; CDR3 protein: CASSSTGSYGYTF
V gene: TRBV19; CDR3 protein: CASSTTPKHMTSGGLTDTQYF
V gene: TRBV6-1; CDR3 protein: CASSETGGAVTEAFF
V gene: TRBV11-2; CDR3 protein: CASSWGQRDTQYF
V gene: TRBV6-5; CDR3 protein: CASTPGTDGYTF
V gene: TRBV7-3; CDR3 protein: CASSSDRAEGYTF
V gene: TRBV6-6; CDR3 protein: CASNNALAGEHNEQFF
V gene: TRBV4-3; CDR3 protein: CASSQESQGSPLHF
V gene: TRBV19; CDR3 protein: CASSMGRAETQYF
V gene: TRBV2; CDR3 protein: CASSTMAGQETQYF
V gene: TRBV2; CDR3 protein: CASSPRFAGEQTSTDTQYF
V gene: TRBV5-4; CDR3 protein: CASSSGGSGNNEQFF
V gene: TRBV27; CDR3 protein: CASARDRVNQPQHF
V gene: TRBV14; CDR3 protein: CASSQETGNTEAFF
V gene: TRBV6-1; CDR3 protein: CASSERTSEQYF
V gene: TRBV9; CDR3 protein: CASSVGQKNYEQYF
V gene: TRBV5-4; CDR3 protein: CASSLGGRVYTGELFF
V gene: TRBV6-5; CDR3 protein: CASSYSNRGGTEAFF
V gene: TRBV5-6; CDR3 protein: CASSLGGDYNEQFF
V gene: TRBV7-3; CDR3 protein: CASSPGQGSNIQYF
V gene: TRBV6-6; CDR3 protein: CASSYRQGETQYF
V gene: TRBV5-5; CDR3 protein: CASSLEGQINSPLHF
V gene: TRBV19; CDR3 protein: CASSIWGVNTEAFF
V gene: TRBV7-2; CDR3 protein: CASSLGARVYGYTF
V gene: TRBV28; CDR3 protein: CASSPTIGQYYGYTF
V gene: TRBV6-2/TRBV6-3; CDR3 protein: CASSYDLGPGGYNEQFF
V gene: TRBV6-2/TRBV6-3; CDR3 protein: CASSISDRNTDTQYF
V gene: TRBV20-1; CDR3 protein: CSASLADRSQHF
V gene: TRBV19; CDR3 protein: CASSIGDRALYEQYF
V gene: TRBV5-6; CDR3 protein: CASSLAILGRYEQYF
V gene: TRBV7-8; CDR3 protein: CASSLRLEGGEQFF
V gene: TRBV15; CDR3 protein: CATSRVSGLGNSPLHF
V gene: TRBV19; CDR3 protein: CASSISSEQFF
V gene: TRBV7-2; CDR3 protein: CASSLQGSPQETQYF
V gene: TRBV10-3; CDR3 protein: CAISMTGATQPQHF
V gene: TRBV19; CDR3 protein: CASSIDLTGGMNTEAFF
V gene: TRBV30; CDR3 protein: CAWKGTGGIGELFF
V gene: TRBV18; CDR3 protein: CASSPPRTGDNSPLHF
V gene: TRBV2; CDR3 protein: CASSPRTYYGTF
V gene: TRBV27; CDR3 protein: CASSIPFGGTGGRTIYF
V gene: TRBV5-1; CDR3 protein: CASSPDGTNTEAFF
V gene: TRBV5-1; CDR3 protein: CASSLDGDYNEQFF
V gene: TRBV5-5; CDR3 protein: CASSLSGGASGANVLTF
V gene: TRBV3-1/TRBV3-2; CDR3 protein: CASSPTGTVLVAFF
V gene: TRBV9; CDR3 protein: CASSAEETYGYTF
V gene: TRBV6-5; CDR3 protein: CASSPDRGNQPQHF